This passage covers 17 T cell receptor beta chains from one sample sequenced in a study of T cell responses to AZD1222 COVID-19 vaccine. Method: immunoSEQ multiplex PCR; TCRdb's copy keeps in-frame clones and lacks some. The repertoire holds 130,000 to 150,000 clones, 90% to 95% seen once, with around 2.8% in the top ten. Sequenced here: peripheral blood, sampled on day 0 of MenACWY control vaccination. Receptor source: an adult in good health.

The chain is built from TRBV3-1 (or the pseudogene TRBV3-2) and TRBJ1-6; D call uncertain. In germline, CDR1 is LGHDT, CDR2 YNNKEL (reference sequence). The CDR3 sequence is 13 residues long. V gave up 1 base and J gave up 8 bases, with 6 bases separating them. The CDR3 bases are TGTGCCAGCAGCCAAGTGGATGATTCACCCCTCCACTTT. This codes for CASSQVDDSPLHF.

The J gene is TRBJ1-1, the V gene TRBV7-6; no definite D call. Germline lookup yields CDR1 SGHVS and CDR2 FNYEAQ. Trimming took off 4 bases at V and 4 bases at J, with 19 bases between the two ends. The CDR3 has 16 residues. CDR3 sequence: CASSSPGGSRSTEAFF. As DNA, the CDR3 is TGTGCCAGCAGCTCCCCGGGCGGTTCCCGAAGCACTGAAGCTTTCTTT.

The chain recombines TRBV10-3 with TRBJ1-1; 7 positions agree with TRBD1. The CDR3 covers 12 residues. Germline V lookup: CDR1 ENHRY, CDR2 SYGVKD. V lost 5 bases, J lost 3 bases, and 0 bases stayed unmatched. The CDR3, as DNA: TGTGCCATCAGTCAGGGGGACACTGAAGCTTTCTTT. Translation: CAISQGDTEAFF.

The chain joins TRBV18 to TRBJ2-7, with TRBD2 identical over 10 bases. With 6 bases clipped from V and 5 bases from J, the junction kept 13 bases outside the gene matches. This CDR3 region has 16 residues. Per the germline V gene, CDR1 is KGHSH and CDR2 is LQKENI. The CDR3: CASSPEASGSAHEQYF. The CDR3 bases are TGTGCCAGCTCCCCGGAGGCTAGCGGGAGTGCCCACGAGCAGTACTTC.

This chain links TRBV29-1 with TRBJ1-5, with a possible D match to TRBD1 (6 bases). The CDR3 length is 13 residues. Trimming removed 5 bases at V and 0 bases at J, with 8 bases between. Germline V gives CDR1 SQVTM, CDR2 ANQGSEA. The CDR3 spells CSVLGASNQPQHF. The CDR3 nucleotides read TGCAGCGTTCTGGGGGCTAGCAATCAGCCCCAGCATTTT.

This chain joins TRBV5-1 and TRBJ1-5, with TRBD1 identical over 10 bases. CDR1 is SGHRS, CDR2 YFSETQ, per germline. CDR3 size: 15 residues. Losses at the gene ends were 5 bases for V and 4 bases for J; bases not matched to a gene: 6. In nucleotides, the CDR3 is TGCGCCAGCAGACCCGGGACAGGGGCTAATCAGCCCCAGCATTTT. Protein sequence: CASRPGTGANQPQHF.

The chain uses TRBV5-1 and TRBJ2-7; D gene unclear. The CDR3 sequence is 12 residues long. The germline CDR1 and CDR2 sequences are SGHRS and YFSETQ. The V end was cut by 4 bases, the J end by 4 bases, with 9 bases between. CDR3 region: CASSTLPYEQYF. The CDR3 DNA reads as TGCGCCAGCAGCACCCTCCCGTACGAGCAGTACTTC. The complete variable domain, with remaining parts taken from reference TRBV5-1 and TRBJ2-7, reads KAGVTQTPRYLIKTRGQQVTLSCSPISGHRSVSWYQQTPGQGLQFLFEYFSETQRNKGNFPGRFSGRQFSNSRSEMNVSTLELGDSALYLCASSTLPYEQYFGPGTRLTVT.

V usage is TRBV6-5 and J usage is TRBJ1-1, with D uncertain. The germline V and J ends were trimmed by 10 bases and 4 bases, with 13 bases remaining between them. CDR1 is MNHEY and CDR2 is SVGAGI in the germline V gene. The CDR3 is 12 amino acids. The CDR3 reads CATNAGGTEAFF. The CDR3 region has the DNA TGTGCCACCAACGCGGGAGGCACTGAAGCTTTCTTT.

The chain uses TRBV7-8 and TRBJ2-1; 8 positions agree with TRBD2. The CDR3 spans 13 residues. Germline lookup yields CDR1 SGHVS and CDR2 FQNEAQ. Germline trimming cut 5 bases from V and 7 bases from J; bases unmatched to any gene: 4. CDR3 loop: CASSPTSANEQFF. For the CDR3, the DNA is TGTGCCAGCAGCCCGACTAGCGCAAATGAGCAGTTCTTC.

The chain links TRBV28 to TRBJ1-5; D remains unclear. Trimming removed 2 bases from V and 6 bases from J, with 11 bases in between. Germline CDR1 is MDHEN and CDR2 is SYDVKM. The CDR3 spans 14 residues. The CDR3 region has the DNA TGTGCCAGCAGTTTAGGGGAGACCAGTCAGCCCCAGCATTTT. Protein sequence: CASSLGETSQPQHF.

The V call is TRBV5-6, the J call TRBJ2-7; D possibly corresponds to TRBD2 (6 bases). Trimming removed 3 bases at V and 2 bases at J, with 9 bases between. This CDR3 has 13 amino acids. The germline V gene has CDR1 SGHDT and CDR2 YYEEEE. The CDR3 region is CASSSGLTYEQYF. CDR3 coding DNA: TGTGCCAGCAGCTCGGGACTTACCTACGAGCAGTACTTC.

The V gene is TRBV4-1, the J gene TRBJ1-1, with 11 bases lining up with TRBD1. This CDR3 has 17 amino acids. Trimming cost V 1 base and J 1 base; bases outside gene matches: 5. The germline CDR1 and CDR2 sequences are MGHRA and YSYEKL. This chain's CDR3 is CASSQATGQGGNTEAFF. The CDR3 DNA sequence: TGCGCCAGCAGCCAAGCCACGGGACAGGGGGGGAACACTGAAGCTTTCTTT.

The rearrangement joins TRBV27 to TRBJ1-2; D uncertain. V lost 0 bases, J lost 7 bases, and 9 bases lay in between. Germline-derived CDR1 and CDR2 are MNHEY and SMNVEV (reference sequence). There are 13 residues in the CDR3. In nucleotides, the CDR3 is TGTGCCAGCAGTTTATCGTCTACGGTTGGCTACACCTTC. It encodes CASSLSSTVGYTF.

V usage is TRBV21-1 and J usage is TRBJ1-1. TRBV21-1 is labeled a pseudogene. This CDR3 spans 11 amino acids. The DNA for the CDR3 is TGTGCCAGCATCGGGTATTCTGAAGCTTTCTTT. It specifies CASIGYSEAFF.

The gene calls are TRBV5-1 and TRBJ2-1; D not certain. From germline, CDR1 is SGHRS and CDR2 YFSETQ. This CDR3 region has 14 residues. Trimming pared 4 bases from V and 5 bases from J, leaving 13 bases between. The CDR3 spells CASSQSPWNNEQFF. CDR3 sequence (DNA): TGCGCCAGCAGCCAGTCACCGTGGAACAATGAGCAGTTCTTC.

The rearrangement joins TRBV7-9 to TRBJ2-3; the match to TRBD2 covers 10 bases. CDR3 length equals 15 residues. Unmatched junction bases numbered 6, after V lost 1 base and J lost 8 bases. Germline loops: CDR1 SEHNR, CDR2 FQNEAQ (reference sequence). As DNA, the CDR3 is TGTGCCAGCAGCTTAGTAGCGGGGGGAGGGCGTACGCAGTATTTT. This gives the protein CASSLVAGGGRTQYF.

The J gene is TRBJ2-3, the V gene TRBV3-1 (or the pseudogene TRBV3-2); D perhaps matches TRBD2 (6 bases). This CDR3 region has 14 residues. Germline values: CDR1 LGHDT, CDR2 YNNKEL (reference sequence). The V gene lost 7 bases and the J gene lost 1 base, with 12 bases spanning the gap. The CDR3 region has the DNA TGTGCCAGCACCCCGGGACTTCGCACAGATACGCAGTATTTT. Its protein product is CASTPGLRTDTQYF.